The sequence of this T cell receptor (beta chain) was determined in a study of response to subunit inactivated influenza vaccine listed by TCRdb under 2018. Turning to the overall study: To follow how T cells responded to a trivalent subunit inactivated influenza vaccine, the researchers relied on deep quantitative profiling of the T cell receptor repertoire.

The investigation overall reported the following: According to the authors, only a limited number of new T cells may be recruited by each seasonal influenza vaccination.

Note on this clonotype: Its antigen has not been determined. No base quality information exists; no much larger clone differs at one position.

The method behind the library was RT-PCR. Sequencer: Illumina HiSeq 2500. TCRdb reprocessing: public reads trimmed at Q25 with fastp, clones called with MiXCR, in-frame beta chains kept. Merged by CDR3 protein, the rows form single entries marked with the most common genes and DNA. This sample gives about 540,000 distinct CDR3 sequences in total; approximately 22% of them show up just once. 2.8% of the sample lies in the top ten. These data were also filed under a second study, of T cells expressing NK-cell markers. As the second study states: The TCR beta cDNA libraries were made using 5'RACE template switching, a step that added both a universal primer site and unique molecular identifiers. About eight donors provided sorted CD3+CD56+NKG2C+, CD3+CD56+NKG2C- and CD3+CD56-NKG2C+ T-cell subsets, whose TCR beta-chain repertoires were profiled. Among the eight sequenced donors, only one was HCMV-seronegative, while the other seven were HCMV-seropositive. To restrict sorting to alphabetaTCR-expressing T cells, an anti-gammadeltaTCR antibody was added in several experiments. In over 5 donors, the dominant CD3+CD56+NKG2C+ clonotypes were among the top 10 CD8+ clonotypes and accounted for about 1.0-7.5% of CD8+ T cells. Those dominant clonotypes were again the most abundant among CD3+CD56-NKG2C+ cells in several donors, at roughly 25-60.1%. It remained unclear whether the expanded NKG2C-expressing T cell clones were specific for HCMV antigens. The study sequenced eight donors, all healthy volunteers chosen at random: three men and five women. To determine HCMV serostatus, a commercial ELISA kit was used to detect HCMV-specific IgG in serum. Peripheral blood mononuclear cells were isolated from blood by Ficoll density gradient centrifugation. Magnetic immunoseparation with Miltenyi isolation kits was used to isolate CD4+ and CD8+ T cells from PBMC. cDNA synthesis was primed from the TCR beta constant segment and was followed by two successive PCR amplification steps. Libraries were sequenced as 2 x 150 bp reads on Illumina HiSeq 2000/2500, MiSeq or NextSeq. Reads were demultiplexed and grouped by UMI with MIGEC, and clonotypes were assembled and quantified with MiTCR. To exclude erroneous sequences, only TCR cDNA sequences supported by at least two reads were retained. The tcR package was used for downstream repertoire analysis, with clonotypes matched between fractions based on CDR3 nucleotide sequence plus V segment. Antigen specificity was annotated against VDJdb with VDJmatch, allowing one amino acid substitution in CDR3.

Sample: CD4+ T cells sorted from PBMCs, taken 11 to 12 days after vaccination. This TCR was recovered from a man between 50 and 59 years old who received an inactivated influenza vaccine. Donor details come from another sample of the same person, matched by shared clones.

For the CDR3, the sequence is CATSRGRSGEQYF. The DNA sequence is given as TGTGCCACCAGCAGAGGCCGAAGCGGCGAGCAGTACTTC. The sequence links TRBV15 to TRBJ2-7; TRBD2 is possibly the D segment (5 matching bases). Spanning cysteine to phenylalanine, the CDR3 consists of 13 amino acids. The read is trimmed to its CDR3 DNA, 39 bases read in frame from base 1. Trimming takes 1 base from V and 6 bases from J, and the germline ends sit 10 bases apart. The CDR1 and CDR2 encoded by the germline V gene (reference sequence) are LNHNV and YYDKDF.